What follows is one TCR beta chain and its context. This clone's antigen is unknown. No much larger clonotype is one base removed from it; base qualities were not supplied. This record belongs to a study of blood T cell repertoires in COVID-19 (dated by TCRdb to about 2020). General notes on the study: Samples covering the acute and convalescent phases of COVID-19 were provided by collaborators in the United States, Italy and Spain. The prospective study material was composed of cDNA or gDNA derived from T cells, B-cell-depleted T cells, or PBMCs. The dataset comprised deeply sampled blood TCRbeta repertoires from subjects exposed to, actively infected with, or recovered from COVID-19. The repertoires were released in a freely available public database intended as a resource for research on the immune response to SARS-CoV-2. The samples were drawn from two sources: the first 160 participants of the ongoing ImmuneRACE study, and 1,200 or so subjects contributed by 6 global collaborators. The sample metadata nearly always contained a de-identified subject ID, COVID-19 status, age in years and sex. Where available, HLA class I and class II types were taken from metadata supplied by the sample provider and were not determined by assay-based typing.

At one collaborating source in Seattle, patients were enrolled during active infection and were followed longitudinally through the course of disease. The collaborating institutions used their own protocols to collect whole blood in K2EDTA tubes. For TCRbeta analysis, collaborators shipped samples in one of three forms: frozen whole blood, isolated PBMCs, or DNA extracted from either of those sample types. Germline trimming: 0 bases from V, 5 bases from J; junction bases outside gene matches: 7. CDR1 and CDR2 are drawn from the germline V gene: SGDLS, YYNGEE. The cysteine opens and the phenylalanine closes a CDR3 of 16 amino acids. Left in the record is the CDR3 DNA by itself, 48 bases read in frame from the first base. TCRbeta CDR3 regions were amplified from genomic DNA using the immunoSEQ Assay, a bias-controlled multiplex PCR. From the authors' description of their analysis: Nucleated cell counts per sample were estimated from amplification of reference gene primers within the assay. To quantify the absolute abundance of each unique TCRbeta CDR3 rearrangement, sequence reads were collapsed and filtered. For each sample, productive Simpson clonality was calculated as the square root of Simpson's diversity index across productive rearrangements. This is the immuneACCESS table as TCRdb keeps it, with only in-frame sequences that have V and J called. A part of the clones is gone; compared with another copy, unresolved V genes explain less than half, and the rest is unexplained. D and trimming were read from the DNA, whereas the V and J calls and clone size are those reported in that table. This sample holds approximately 140,000 clones; 88% were observed only once. Approximately 2.5% of the sample comes from the top ten.

The investigation overall reported the following: Clinical and demographic metadata were provided uncurated, with the amount varying by source and participant.

This TCR was recovered from a human donor with COVID-19, enrolled during active disease. The donor label of this sample is uncertain. Material: peripheral blood. Rearrangement joined TRBV9 to TRBJ1-3; 8 bases in the junction line up with TRBD1. The sequence in DNA is TGTGCCAGCAGCGTAGCTTTGGCAGGGGGCAGAAACACCATATATTTT. It translates as CASSVALAGGRNTIYF.